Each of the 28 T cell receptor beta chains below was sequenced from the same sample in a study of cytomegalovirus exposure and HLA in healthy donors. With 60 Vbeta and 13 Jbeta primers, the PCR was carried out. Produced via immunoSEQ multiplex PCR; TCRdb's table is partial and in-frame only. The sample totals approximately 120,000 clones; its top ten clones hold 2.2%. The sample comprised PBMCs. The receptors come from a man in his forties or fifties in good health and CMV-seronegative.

This CDR3 reads CASSSSGDVSIQYF. In DNA form, the CDR3 reads TGTGCCAGCAGCTCCTCGGGGGACGTTTCCATTCAGTACTTC. The J gene is TRBJ2-4, the V gene TRBV5-5; D is possibly TRBD2 (6 bases). Germline-derived CDR1 and CDR2 are SGHKS and YYEKEE (reference sequence). This CDR3 is 14 amino acids long. Trimming left V 3 bases short and J 9 bases short, with 16 bases between.

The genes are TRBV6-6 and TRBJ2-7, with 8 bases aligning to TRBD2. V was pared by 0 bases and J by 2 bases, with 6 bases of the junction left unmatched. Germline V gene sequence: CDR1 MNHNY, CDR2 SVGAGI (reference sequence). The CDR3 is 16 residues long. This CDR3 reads CASSYSPSGLTYEQYF. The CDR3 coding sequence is TGTGCCAGCAGTTACTCTCCTAGCGGGCTCACCTACGAGCAGTACTTC.

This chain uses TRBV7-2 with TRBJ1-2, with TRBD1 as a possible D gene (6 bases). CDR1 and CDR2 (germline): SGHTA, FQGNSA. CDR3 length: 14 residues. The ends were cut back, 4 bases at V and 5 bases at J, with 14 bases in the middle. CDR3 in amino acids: CASSSTGFTYGYTF. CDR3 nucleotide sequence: TGTGCCAGCAGCTCAACAGGGTTTACGTATGGCTACACCTTC. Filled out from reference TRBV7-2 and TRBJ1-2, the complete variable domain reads GAGVSQSPSNKVTEKGKDVELRCDPISGHTALYWYRQSLGQGLEFLIYFQGNSAPDKSGLPSDRFSAERTGGSVSTLTIQRTQQEDSAVYLCASSSTGFTYGYTFGSGTRLTVV.

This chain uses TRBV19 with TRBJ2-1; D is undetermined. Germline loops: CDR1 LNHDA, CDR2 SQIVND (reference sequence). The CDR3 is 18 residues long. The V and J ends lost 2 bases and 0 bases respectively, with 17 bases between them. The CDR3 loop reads CASSIFPDSLDSYNEQFF. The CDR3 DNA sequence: TGTGCCAGTAGTATATTCCCGGATAGCCTTGACTCCTACAATGAGCAGTTCTTC. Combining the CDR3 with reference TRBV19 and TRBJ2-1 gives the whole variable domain DGGITQSPKYLFRKEGQNVTLSCEQNLNHDAMYWYRQDPGQGLRLIYYSQIVNDFQKGDIAEGYSVSREKKESFPLTVTSAQKNPTAFYLCASSIFPDSLDSYNEQFFGPGTRLTVL.

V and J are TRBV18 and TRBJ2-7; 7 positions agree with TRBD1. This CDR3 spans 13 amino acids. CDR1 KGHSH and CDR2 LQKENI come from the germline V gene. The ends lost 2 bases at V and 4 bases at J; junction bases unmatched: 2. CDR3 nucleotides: TGTGCCAGCTCACCAGGGACAGATTACGAGCAGTACTTC. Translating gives CASSPGTDYEQYF.

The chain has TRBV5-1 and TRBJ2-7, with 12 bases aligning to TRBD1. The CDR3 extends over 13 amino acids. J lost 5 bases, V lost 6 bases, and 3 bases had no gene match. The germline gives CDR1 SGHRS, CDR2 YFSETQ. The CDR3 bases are TGCGCCAGCACCGGGACAGGGGGCAACGAGCAGTACTTC. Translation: CASTGTGGNEQYF.

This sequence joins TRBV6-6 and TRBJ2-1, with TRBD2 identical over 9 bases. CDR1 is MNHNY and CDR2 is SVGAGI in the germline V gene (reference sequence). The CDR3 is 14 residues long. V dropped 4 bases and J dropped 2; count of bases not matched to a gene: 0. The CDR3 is CASSLAGAYNEQFF. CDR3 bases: TGTGCCAGCAGTTTAGCGGGAGCCTACAATGAGCAGTTCTTC.

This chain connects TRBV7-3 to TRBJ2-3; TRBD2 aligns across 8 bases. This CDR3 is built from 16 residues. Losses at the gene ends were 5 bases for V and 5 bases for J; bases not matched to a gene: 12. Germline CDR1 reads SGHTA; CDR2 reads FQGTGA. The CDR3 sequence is CASSPLSGTQGDTQYF. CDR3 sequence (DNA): TGTGCCAGCAGCCCCCTTAGCGGGACTCAGGGAGATACGCAGTATTTT.

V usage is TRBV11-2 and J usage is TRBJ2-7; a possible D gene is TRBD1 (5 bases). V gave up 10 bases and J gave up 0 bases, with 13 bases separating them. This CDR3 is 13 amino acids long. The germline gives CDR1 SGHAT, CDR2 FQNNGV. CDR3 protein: CATQADSSYEQYF. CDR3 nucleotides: TGTGCCACACAGGCTGACAGCTCCTACGAGCAGTACTTC. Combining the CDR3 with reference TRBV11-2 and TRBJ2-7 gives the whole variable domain EAGVAQSPRYKIIEKRQSVAFWCNPISGHATLYWYQQILGQGPKLLIQFQNNGVVDDSQLPKDRFSAERLKGVDSTLKIQPAKLEDSAVYLCATQADSSYEQYFGPGTRLTVT.

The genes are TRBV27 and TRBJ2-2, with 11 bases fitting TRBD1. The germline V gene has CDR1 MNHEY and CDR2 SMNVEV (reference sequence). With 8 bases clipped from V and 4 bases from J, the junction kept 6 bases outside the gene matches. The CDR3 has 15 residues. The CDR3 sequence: CASSPGQGGTGELFF. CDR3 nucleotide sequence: TGTGCCAGCTCCCCGGGACAGGGGGGCACCGGGGAGCTGTTTTTT.

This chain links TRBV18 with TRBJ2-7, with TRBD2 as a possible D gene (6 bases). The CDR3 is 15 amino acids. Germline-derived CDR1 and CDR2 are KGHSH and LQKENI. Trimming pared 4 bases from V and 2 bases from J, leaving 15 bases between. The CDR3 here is CASSLSGRTAYEQYF. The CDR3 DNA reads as TGTGCCAGCTCACTAAGTGGGAGGACCGCCTACGAGCAGTACTTC.

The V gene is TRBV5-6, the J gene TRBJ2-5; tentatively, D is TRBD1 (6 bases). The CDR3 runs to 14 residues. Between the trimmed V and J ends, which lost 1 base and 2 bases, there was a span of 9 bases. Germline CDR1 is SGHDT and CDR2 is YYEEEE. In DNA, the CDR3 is TGTGCCAGCAGCTTGACAGGGTCGCAAGAGACCCAGTACTTC. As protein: CASSLTGSQETQYF. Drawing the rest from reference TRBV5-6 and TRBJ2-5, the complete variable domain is DAGVTQSPTHLIKTRGQQVTLRCSPKSGHDTVSWYQQALGQGPQFIFQYYEEEERQRGNFPDRFSGHQFPNYSSELNVNALLLGDSALYLCASSLTGSQETQYFGPGTRLLVL.

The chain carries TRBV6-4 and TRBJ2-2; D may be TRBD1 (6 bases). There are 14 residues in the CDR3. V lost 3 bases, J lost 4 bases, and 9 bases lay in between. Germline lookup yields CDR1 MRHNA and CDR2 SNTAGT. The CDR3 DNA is TGTGCCAGCAGTGAACGAGGGGGCACCGGGGAGCTGTTTTTT. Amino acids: CASSERGGTGELFF.

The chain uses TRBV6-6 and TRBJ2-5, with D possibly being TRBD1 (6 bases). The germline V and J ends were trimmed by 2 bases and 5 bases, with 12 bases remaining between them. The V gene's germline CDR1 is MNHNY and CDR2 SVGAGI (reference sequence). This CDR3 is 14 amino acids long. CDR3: CASSYVRGFETQYF. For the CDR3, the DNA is TGTGCCAGCAGTTACGTCAGGGGATTTGAGACCCAGTACTTC.

The CDR3 protein is CASSLSDRGGGGYTF. The CDR3, as DNA: TGTGCCAGCAGCTTATCCGACAGGGGAGGTGGCGGCTACACCTTC. V is TRBV7-8 and J is TRBJ1-2; TRBD1 matches 8 bases. CDR3 length equals 15 residues. Germline CDR1 and CDR2: SGHVS and FQNEAQ. Germline trimming cut 2 bases from V and 8 bases from J; bases unmatched to any gene: 10.

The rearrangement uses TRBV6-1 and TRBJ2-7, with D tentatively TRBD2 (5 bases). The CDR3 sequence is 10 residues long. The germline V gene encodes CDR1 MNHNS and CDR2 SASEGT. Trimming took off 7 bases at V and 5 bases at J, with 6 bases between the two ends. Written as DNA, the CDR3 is TGTGCCAGCACTAGCCACGAGCAGTACTTC. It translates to CASTSHEQYF.

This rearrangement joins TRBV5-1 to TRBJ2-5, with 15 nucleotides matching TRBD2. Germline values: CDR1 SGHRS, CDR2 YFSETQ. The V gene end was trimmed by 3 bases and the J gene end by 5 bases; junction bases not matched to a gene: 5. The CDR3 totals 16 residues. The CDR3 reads CASSYGTSGRLETQYF. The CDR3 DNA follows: TGCGCCAGCAGCTACGGGACTAGCGGGAGGCTGGAGACCCAGTACTTC.

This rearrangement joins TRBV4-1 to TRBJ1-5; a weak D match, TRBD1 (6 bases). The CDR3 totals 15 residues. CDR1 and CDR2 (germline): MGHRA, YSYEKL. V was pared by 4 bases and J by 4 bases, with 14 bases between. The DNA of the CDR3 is TGCGCCAGCAGCCGCACAACACAGGGAAATCAGCCCCAGCATTTT. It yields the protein CASSRTTQGNQPQHF.

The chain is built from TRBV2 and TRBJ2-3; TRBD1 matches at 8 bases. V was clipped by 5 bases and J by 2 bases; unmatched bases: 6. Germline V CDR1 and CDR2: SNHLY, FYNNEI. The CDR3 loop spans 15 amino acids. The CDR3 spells CASSKETGATDTQYF. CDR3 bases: TGTGCCAGCAGTAAAGAGACAGGGGCCACAGATACGCAGTATTTT.

CDR3 bases: TGCGCCAGCAGCTTGTCAGGGGTGAGGGACACAGATACGCAGTATTTT. It is translated as CASSLSGVRDTDTQYF. V gene TRBV5-1 combines with J gene TRBJ2-3; tentative D call: TRBD1 (6 bases). The CDR3 length is 16 residues. V gave up 1 base and J gave up 2 bases, with 14 bases separating them. The germline V gene encodes CDR1 SGHRS and CDR2 YFSETQ.

The CDR3 DNA follows: TGTGCCAGTAGATCCGGGACAGGGAATCGGGAGGGGAACATTCAGTACTTC. This sequence encodes CASRSGTGNREGNIQYF. The rearrangement links TRBV19 to TRBJ2-4; weak D call: TRBD1 (9 bases). The V end was cut by 6 bases, the J end by 7 bases, with 25 bases between. There are 17 residues in the CDR3. CDR1 and CDR2 (germline): LNHDA, SQIVND (reference sequence).

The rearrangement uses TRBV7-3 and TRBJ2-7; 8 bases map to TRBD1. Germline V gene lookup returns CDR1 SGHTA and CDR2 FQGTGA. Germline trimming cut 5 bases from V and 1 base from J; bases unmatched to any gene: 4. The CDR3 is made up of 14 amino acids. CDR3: CASSPRQGSYEQYF. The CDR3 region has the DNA TGTGCCAGCAGCCCAAGACAGGGGTCCTACGAGCAGTACTTC.

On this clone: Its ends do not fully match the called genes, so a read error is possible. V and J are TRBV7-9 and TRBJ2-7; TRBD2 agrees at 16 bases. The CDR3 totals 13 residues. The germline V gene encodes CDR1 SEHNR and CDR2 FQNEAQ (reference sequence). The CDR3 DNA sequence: TGTGCCAGCAGCCCCGAGGGACTAGCGGGAGGGCTATTC. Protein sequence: CASSPEGLAGGLF.

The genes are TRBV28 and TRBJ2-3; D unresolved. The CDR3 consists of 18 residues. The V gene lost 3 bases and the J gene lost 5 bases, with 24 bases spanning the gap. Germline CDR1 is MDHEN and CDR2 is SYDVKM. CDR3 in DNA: TGTGCCAGCAGTTTCCGACTGCCTAGTAGGTGGGTAGGAGATACGCAGTATTTT. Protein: CASSFRLPSRWVGDTQYF.

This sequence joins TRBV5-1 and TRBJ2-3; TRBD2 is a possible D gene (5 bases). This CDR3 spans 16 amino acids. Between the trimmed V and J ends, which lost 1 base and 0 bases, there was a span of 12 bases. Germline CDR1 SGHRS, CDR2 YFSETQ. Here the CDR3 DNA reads TGCGCCAGCAGCTTGCTGGGGAGTCCAAGCACAGATACGCAGTATTTT. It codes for CASSLLGSPSTDTQYF. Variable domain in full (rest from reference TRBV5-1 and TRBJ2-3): KAGVTQTPRYLIKTRGQQVTLSCSPISGHRSVSWYQQTPGQGLQFLFEYFSETQRNKGNFPGRFSGRQFSNSRSEMNVSTLELGDSALYLCASSLLGSPSTDTQYFGPGTRLTVL.

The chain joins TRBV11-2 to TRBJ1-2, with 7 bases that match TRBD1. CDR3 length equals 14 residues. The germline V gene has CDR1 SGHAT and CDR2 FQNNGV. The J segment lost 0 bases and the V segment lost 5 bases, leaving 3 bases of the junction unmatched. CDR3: CASSPDRANYGYTF. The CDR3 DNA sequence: TGTGCCAGCAGCCCAGACAGGGCTAACTATGGCTACACCTTC.

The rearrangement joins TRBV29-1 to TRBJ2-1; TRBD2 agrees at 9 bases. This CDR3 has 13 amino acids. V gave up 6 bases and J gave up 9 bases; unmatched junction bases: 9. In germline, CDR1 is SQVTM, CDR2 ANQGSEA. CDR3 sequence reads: CSVAAGGLGEQFF. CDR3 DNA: TGCAGCGTAGCCGCGGGGGGGTTGGGTGAGCAGTTCTTC.

In DNA form, the CDR3 reads TGTGCCAACAGGGACAGCCAGTCTGGGGCCAACGTCCTGACTTTC. Translating gives CANRDSQSGANVLTF. The chain has TRBV10-3 and TRBJ2-6; 7 nucleotides agree with TRBD1. Losses at the gene ends were 10 bases for V and 1 base for J; bases not matched to a gene: 7. The CDR3 has 15 amino acids. Per the germline V gene, CDR1 is ENHRY and CDR2 is SYGVKD.